These 15 T cell receptor beta chains came from one sample sequenced in a study of cytomegalovirus exposure and HLA in healthy donors. The primer mix had 60 Vbeta and 13 Jbeta primers. Assay used: immunoSEQ multiplex PCR; TCRdb lists only in-frame clones, some missing. The data contain 55,000 to 70,000 clones, around four fifths of them seen just once; the ten biggest clones take up about 5.5%. Sequencing was done on a sample of PBMCs. Receptors were obtained from a male donor in good health and CMV-seropositive.

This chain uses TRBV5-4 with TRBJ2-1; TRBD2 agrees at 10 bases. V gave up 0 bases and J gave up 10 bases; unmatched junction bases: 10. The CDR3 spans 16 residues. The germline CDR1 and CDR2 sequences are SGHNT and YYREEE (reference sequence). CDR3 amino acids: CASSLASLAGDPEQFF. CDR3 coding DNA: TGTGCCAGCAGCTTGGCGTCCCTAGCGGGGGATCCCGAGCAGTTCTTC.

V gene TRBV6-5 combines with J gene TRBJ2-7; no reliable D call. Germline CDR1 and CDR2: MNHEY and SVGAGI. The CDR3 is 12 residues long. Deletions cut 4 bases from V and 3 bases from J, with 7 bases between. The CDR3 DNA sequence: TGTGCCAGCAGTTCTCCGGGCTACGAGCAGTACTTC. Amino acid sequence: CASSSPGYEQYF.

This clone was observed a few times. V gene TRBV9 combines with J gene TRBJ1-1; D ambiguous. Germline values: CDR1 SGDLS, CDR2 YYNGEE. CDR3 size: 11 residues. Trimming removed 4 bases at V and 8 bases at J, with 9 bases between. The DNA of the CDR3 is TGTGCCAGCAGCAGCGGAAGGGAAGCTTTCTTT. It codes for CASSSGREAFF. Drawing the rest from reference TRBV9 and TRBJ1-1, the complete variable domain is DSGVTQTPKHLITATGQRVTLRCSPRSGDLSVYWYQQSLDQGLQFLIQYYNGEERAKGNILERFSAQQFPDLHSELNLSSLELGDSALYFCASSSGREAFFGQGTRLTVV.

The chain combines TRBV11-2 with TRBJ2-1; 10 bases agree with TRBD2. Germline V gene lookup returns CDR1 SGHAT and CDR2 FQNNGV. The CDR3 totals 16 residues. With 5 bases clipped from V and 4 bases from J, the junction kept 8 bases outside the gene matches. The DNA of the CDR3 is TGTGCCAGCAGCCAAGTGGGTAGCGGGAGGTACAATGAGCAGTTCTTC. Its translation is CASSQVGSGRYNEQFF.

Points on this clone: A junction end diverges from the germline sequence, so it may reflect a read error. This chain links TRBV14 with TRBJ1-6; D perhaps matches TRBD1 (5 bases). Germline CDR1 and CDR2: SGHDN and FVKESK. CDR3 length: 16 amino acids. CDR3 region: CASSHGGVSFNSPLHF. CDR3 nucleotide sequence: TGTGCCAGCAGCCACGGGGGGGTCTCCTTTAATTCACCCCTCCACTTT.

J is TRBJ1-5 and V is TRBV5-8, with D unclear. Germline V gene data show CDR1 as SGHTS and CDR2 as YDEGEE. The V end was cut by 4 bases, the J end by 0 bases, with 11 bases between. The CDR3 runs to 15 residues. The CDR3 sequence: CASSLDGYSNQPQHF. Here the CDR3 DNA reads TGTGCCAGCAGCCTGGACGGTTATAGCAATCAGCCCCAGCATTTT.

The table lists this clone with a few counts. The chain recombines TRBV5-4 with TRBJ2-6, with TRBD1 matching over 8 bases. The CDR3 extends over 17 amino acids. Trimming at V came to 3 bases and at J to 1 base, leaving 6 bases not matched to a gene. Germline V lookup: CDR1 SGHNT, CDR2 YYREEE (reference sequence). DNA of the CDR3: TGTGCCAGCAGCTCCGACAGGGGATTTTCTGGGGCCAACGTCCTGACTTTC. It specifies CASSSDRGFSGANVLTF.

This chain joins TRBV18 and TRBJ1-4, with 8 bases matching TRBD1. The CDR3 loop spans 15 amino acids. Germline V gives CDR1 KGHSH, CDR2 LQKENI. The V gene end was trimmed by 6 bases and the J gene end by 3 bases; junction bases not matched to a gene: 6. CDR3 sequence: CASSRRTGPNEKLFF. CDR3 nucleotides: TGTGCCAGCTCGCGACGGACAGGGCCTAATGAAAAACTGTTTTTT.

The chain carries TRBV30 and TRBJ2-6; D may be TRBD1 (6 bases). Per the germline V gene, CDR1 is GTSNPN and CDR2 is SVGIG (reference sequence). This CDR3 is 15 amino acids long. Trimming stripped 1 base from V and 1 base from J, with 8 bases between. The CDR3 nucleotides read TGTGCCTGGAGTGGCGGACAGTCTGGGGCCAACGTCCTGACTTTC. Encoded protein: CAWSGGQSGANVLTF.

This chain uses TRBV7-2 with TRBJ2-3, with TRBD2 matching over 8 bases. Germline values: CDR1 SGHTA, CDR2 FQGNSA. The CDR3 consists of 16 residues. J lost 2 bases, V lost 1 base, and 5 bases had no gene match. The CDR3 reads CASSLVGGGFTDTQYF. Written as DNA, the CDR3 is TGTGCCAGCAGCTTAGTGGGCGGGGGGTTCACAGATACGCAGTATTTT.

The CDR3 DNA reads TGTGCCAGCAGCCCAGAGGGCAGGGGGTCGGGAACTGAAGCTTTCTTT. It translates to CASSPEGRGSGTEAFF. The chain employs TRBV14 and TRBJ1-1; TRBD1 agrees at 7 bases. There are 16 residues in the CDR3. The J segment lost 5 bases and the V segment lost 4 bases, leaving 13 bases of the junction unmatched. Germline V gives CDR1 SGHDN, CDR2 FVKESK.

The chain recombines TRBV7-3 with TRBJ1-1; D ambiguous. Germline CDR1 SGHTA, CDR2 FQGTGA. The germline V and J ends were trimmed by 1 base and 2 bases, with 5 bases remaining between them. The length of the CDR3 is 13 residues. DNA of the CDR3: TGTGCCAGCAGCTTAAAGACAAACACTGAAGCTTTCTTT. Protein: CASSLKTNTEAFF.

The rearrangement joins TRBV7-9 to TRBJ1-1; 7 bases line up with TRBD1. CDR3 length: 18 amino acids. The V gene end was trimmed by 3 bases and the J gene end by 1 base; junction bases not matched to a gene: 14. The germline gives CDR1 SEHNR, CDR2 FQNEAQ (reference sequence). This CDR3 is CASSLVVNRGRQNTEAFF. In DNA, the CDR3 is TGTGCCAGCAGCTTGGTCGTGAACAGGGGCAGGCAGAACACTGAAGCTTTCTTT.

This clone came up once. This chain links TRBV28 with TRBJ1-2; 11 positions match TRBD1. The germline CDR1 and CDR2 sequences are MDHEN and SYDVKM. V gave up 4 bases and J gave up 3 bases; unmatched junction bases: 10. CDR3 size: 17 residues. The CDR3 is CASSSRTGGLEDYGYTF. CDR3 nucleotide sequence: TGTGCCAGCAGTTCCAGGACAGGGGGCTTAGAGGACTATGGCTACACCTTC.

This chain joins TRBV7-9 and TRBJ1-2; possibly TRBD1 for D (6 bases). Germline V gene sequence: CDR1 SEHNR, CDR2 FQNEAQ (reference sequence). V lost 4 bases and J lost 3, with 12 bases in between. The CDR3 loop spans 14 amino acids. CDR3 coding DNA: TGTGCCAGCAGCTCCGGGACACACCACTATGGCTACACCTTC. Translation: CASSSGTHHYGYTF.